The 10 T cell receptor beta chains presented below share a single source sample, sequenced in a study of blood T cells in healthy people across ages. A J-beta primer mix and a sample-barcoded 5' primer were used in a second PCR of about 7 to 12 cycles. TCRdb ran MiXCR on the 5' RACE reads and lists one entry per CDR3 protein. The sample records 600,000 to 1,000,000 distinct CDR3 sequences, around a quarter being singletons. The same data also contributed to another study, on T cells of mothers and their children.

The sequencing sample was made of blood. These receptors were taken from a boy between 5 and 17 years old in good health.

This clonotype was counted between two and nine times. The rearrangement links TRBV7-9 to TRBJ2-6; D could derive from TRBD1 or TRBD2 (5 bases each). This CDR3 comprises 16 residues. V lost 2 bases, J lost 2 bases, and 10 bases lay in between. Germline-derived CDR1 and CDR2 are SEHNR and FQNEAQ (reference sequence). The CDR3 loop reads CASSLIGTTGANVLTF. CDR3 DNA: TGTGCCAGCAGCTTAATCGGGACGACTGGGGCCAACGTCCTGACTTTC. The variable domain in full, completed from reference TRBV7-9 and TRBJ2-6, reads DTGVSQNPRHKITKRGQNVTFRCDPISEHNRLYWYRQTLGQGPEFLTYFQNEAQLEKSRLLSDRFSAERPKGSFSTLEIQRTEQGDSAMYLCASSLIGTTGANVLTFGAGSRLTVL.

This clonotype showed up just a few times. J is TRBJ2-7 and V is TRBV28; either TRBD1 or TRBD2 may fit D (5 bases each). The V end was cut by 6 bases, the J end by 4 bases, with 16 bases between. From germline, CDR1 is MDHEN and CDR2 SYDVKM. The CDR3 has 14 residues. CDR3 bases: TGTGCCAGCAGATTGAGAGGGGCTTCTTACGAGCAGTACTTC. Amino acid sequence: CASRLRGASYEQYF.

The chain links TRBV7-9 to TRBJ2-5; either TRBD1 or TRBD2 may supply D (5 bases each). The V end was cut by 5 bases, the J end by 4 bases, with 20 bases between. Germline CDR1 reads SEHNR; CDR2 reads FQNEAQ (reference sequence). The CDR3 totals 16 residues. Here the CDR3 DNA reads TGTGCCAGCAGCCTCACGGGACCGAGATTTGGAGAGACCCAGTACTTC. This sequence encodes CASSLTGPRFGETQYF.

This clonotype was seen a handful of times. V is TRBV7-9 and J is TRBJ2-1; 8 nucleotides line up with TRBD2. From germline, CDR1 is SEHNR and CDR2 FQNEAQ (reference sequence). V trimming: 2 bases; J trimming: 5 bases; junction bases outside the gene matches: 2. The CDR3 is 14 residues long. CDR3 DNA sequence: TGTGCCAGCAGCTTAACTAGCGGAAACAATGAGCAGTTCTTC. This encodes CASSLTSGNNEQFF.

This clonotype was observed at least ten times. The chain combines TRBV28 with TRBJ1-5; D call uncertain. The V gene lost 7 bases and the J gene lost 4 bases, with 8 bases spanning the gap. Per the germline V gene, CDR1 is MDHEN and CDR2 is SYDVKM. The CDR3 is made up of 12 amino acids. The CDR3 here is CASTVSNQPQHF. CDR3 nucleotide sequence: TGTGCCAGCACGGTGTCAAATCAGCCCCAGCATTTT.

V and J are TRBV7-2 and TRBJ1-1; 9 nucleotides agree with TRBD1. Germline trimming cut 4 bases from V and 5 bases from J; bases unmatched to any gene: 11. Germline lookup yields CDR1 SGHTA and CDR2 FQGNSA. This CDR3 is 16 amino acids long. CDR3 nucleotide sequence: TGTGCCAGCAGCTCTACCGGGACAGGGTTATGGACTGAAGCTTTCTTT. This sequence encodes CASSSTGTGLWTEAFF. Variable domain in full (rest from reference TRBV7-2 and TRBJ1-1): GAGVSQSPSNKVTEKGKDVELRCDPISGHTALYWYRQSLGQGLEFLIYFQGNSAPDKSGLPSDRFSAERTGGSVSTLTIQRTQQEDSAVYLCASSSTGTGLWTEAFFGQGTRLTVV.

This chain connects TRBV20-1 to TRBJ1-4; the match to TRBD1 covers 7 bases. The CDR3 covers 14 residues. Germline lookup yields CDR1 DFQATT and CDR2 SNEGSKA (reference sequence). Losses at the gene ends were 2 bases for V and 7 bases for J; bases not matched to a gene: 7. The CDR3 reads CSARSRGRTEKLFF. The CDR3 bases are TGCAGTGCTAGATCAAGGGGGCGCACTGAAAAACTGTTTTTT.

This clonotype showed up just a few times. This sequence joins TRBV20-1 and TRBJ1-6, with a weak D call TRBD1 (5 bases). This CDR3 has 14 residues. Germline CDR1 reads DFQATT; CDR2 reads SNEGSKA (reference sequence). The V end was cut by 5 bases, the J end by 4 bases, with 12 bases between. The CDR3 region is CSAPRPGYNSPLHF. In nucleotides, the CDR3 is TGCAGTGCTCCGCGGCCAGGGTATAATTCACCCCTCCACTTT.

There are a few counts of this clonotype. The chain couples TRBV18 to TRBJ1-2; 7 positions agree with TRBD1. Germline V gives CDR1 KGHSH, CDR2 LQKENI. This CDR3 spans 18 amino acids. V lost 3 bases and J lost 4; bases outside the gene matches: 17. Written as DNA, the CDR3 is TGTGCCAGCTCACCGACCATTTCGGGAGACAGGGCTGGCTATGGCTACACCTTC. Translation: CASSPTISGDRAGYGYTF.

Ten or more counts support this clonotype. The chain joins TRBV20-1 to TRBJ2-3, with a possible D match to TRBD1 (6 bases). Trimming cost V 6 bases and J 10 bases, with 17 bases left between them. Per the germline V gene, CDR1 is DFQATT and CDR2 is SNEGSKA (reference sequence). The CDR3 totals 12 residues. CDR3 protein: CSAQLHRDSQYF. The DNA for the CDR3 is TGCAGTGCCCAACTACACAGGGATTCGCAGTATTTT.